This T cell receptor (beta chain) derives from a study of T cell responses to AZD1222 COVID-19 vaccine. The V end lost 4 bases, the J end lost 2 bases, and 11 bases lay between the germline ends. The CDR3 is made up of 14 amino acids. The germline CDR1 and CDR2 sequences are SGHDN and FVKESK. Comments on this clone: The antigen is undetermined.

Only in-frame clones appear in the TCRdb table, and some are missing; sequencing was by immunoSEQ multiplex PCR. The sample consists of roughly 150,000 clones, roughly nine tenths of them appearing once. Study-level findings and limits: Spike-specific TCRs gained breadth and depth after people received two AZD1222 doses.

The V and J genes are TRBV14 and TRBJ2-5; D is uncertain. The TCR sequence derives from an adult who received the AZD1222 COVID-19 vaccine. Sample: peripheral blood, taken 28 days after the second AZD1222 dose. The CDR3 sequence is CASSRVVLQETQYF. The CDR3 DNA reads as TGTGCCAGCAGCCGGGTTGTCTTACAAGAGACCCAGTACTTC. Looking up the rest from reference TRBV14 and TRBJ2-5 gives the full variable domain: EAGVTQFPSHSVIEKGQTVTLRCDPISGHDNLYWYRRVMGKEIKFLLHFVKESKQDESGMPNNRFLAERTGGTYSTLKVQPAELEDSGVYFCASSRVVLQETQYFGPGTRLLVL.